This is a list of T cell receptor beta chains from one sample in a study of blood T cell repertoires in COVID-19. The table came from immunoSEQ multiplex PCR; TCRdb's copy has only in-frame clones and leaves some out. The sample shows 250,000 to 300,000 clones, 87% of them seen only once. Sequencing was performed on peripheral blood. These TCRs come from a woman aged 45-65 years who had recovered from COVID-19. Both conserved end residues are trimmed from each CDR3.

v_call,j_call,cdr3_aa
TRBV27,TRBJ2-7,ASSFIGAYEQY
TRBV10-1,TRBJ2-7,ASSERTGGSHEQY
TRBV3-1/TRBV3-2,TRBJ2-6,ASSQVSGGPSGANVLT
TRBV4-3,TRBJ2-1,ASSQEAGLAYNEQF
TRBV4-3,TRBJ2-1,ASSQDVLAGFNEQF
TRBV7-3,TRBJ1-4,ASGDELQGKGEKLF
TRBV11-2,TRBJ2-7,ASSNLAGGSYEQY
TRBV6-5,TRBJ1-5,ASSPGVLRNQPQH
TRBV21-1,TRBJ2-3,ASSKGTQNSLITDTQY
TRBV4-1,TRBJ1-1,ASRRAGGRNTEAF
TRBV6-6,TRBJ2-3,ASSSRYQADTQY
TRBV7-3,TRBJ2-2,ASSLRGGLRELF
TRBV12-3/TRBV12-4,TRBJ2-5,ASSLGQQETQY
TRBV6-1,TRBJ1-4,ASSNGGQLNEKLF